This T cell receptor (beta chain) was sequenced in a study of cytomegalovirus exposure and HLA in healthy donors. The wider study: Researchers found that more than 70% of some 400 genotyped donors fell within the Caucasian-associated ancestry cluster.

Study outcomes and limitations: Further analysis, carried out later, found HLA-associated TCR beta chains more clonally expanded than equally common other chains. There were reportedly fewer N-insertions in an Asian-associated ancestry cluster than the approximately 640-donor mean, in a later analysis. Most TCR beta V segments were productive about 87% or about 30% of the time in an earlier analysis.

This CDR3 comprises 12 residues. The V end lost 5 bases, the J end lost 1 base, and 8 bases lay between the germline ends. The germline gives CDR1 SQVTM, CDR2 ANQGSEA. Researchers ran the PCR with 60 Vbeta and 13 Jbeta primers. Clones were sequenced by immunoSEQ multiplex PCR, and TCRdb holds only the in-frame ones, with some missing. The sample holds fewer than 200,000 clones, roughly 70% seen once. Comments on this clone: Its antigen remains unidentified.

What was sequenced was PBMCs. V usage is TRBV29-1 and J usage is TRBJ2-5; D gene unclear. The receptor was isolated from a man between 35 and 55 years old in good health and CMV-seropositive. CDR3 coding DNA: TGCAGCGTTACTAAGTCCCAAGAGACCCAGTACTTC. Translated: CSVTKSQETQYF.